The source of this T cell receptor (beta chain) is a study of glioma-infiltrating T cells after dendritic cell vaccination. Across the whole study: Patients received three intradermal dendritic cell vaccine injections at biweekly intervals. Study-level findings and limits: Only a small number of patients had complete blood and tumor samples.

Input was 1.5 to 2.5 ug genomic DNA, or all available if less. The protocol was immunoSEQ multiplex PCR, while the TCRdb copy is restricted to in-frame clones and leaves out a portion. The data contain some 100,000 clones, approximately 81% of them singletons. Blood PBMC samples: pre-vaccination, two weeks post third vaccination, and at tumor progression. There are a few counts of this clone. The antigen remains unidentified. From germline, CDR1 is SGDLS and CDR2 YYNGEE. J lost 5 bases, V lost 3 bases, and 6 bases had no gene match. The CDR3 consists of 14 residues. The J gene is TRBJ1-2, the V gene TRBV9, with 8 bases lining up with TRBD1. This specimen was blood, taken before dendritic cell vaccination. The clonotype originates from a human donor with glioblastoma. CDR3 residues: CASSGQGMGYGYTF. DNA for the CDR3: TGTGCCAGCAGCGGACAGGGGATGGGGTATGGCTACACCTTC.